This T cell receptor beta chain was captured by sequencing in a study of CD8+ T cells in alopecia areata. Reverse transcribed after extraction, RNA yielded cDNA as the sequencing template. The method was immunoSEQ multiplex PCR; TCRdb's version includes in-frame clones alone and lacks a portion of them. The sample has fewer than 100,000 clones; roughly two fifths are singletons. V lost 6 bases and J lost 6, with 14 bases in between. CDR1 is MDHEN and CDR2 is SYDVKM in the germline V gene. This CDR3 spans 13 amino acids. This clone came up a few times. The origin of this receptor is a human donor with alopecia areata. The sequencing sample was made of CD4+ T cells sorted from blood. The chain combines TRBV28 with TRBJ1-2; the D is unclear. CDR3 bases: TGTGCCAGCAGCCAGACAAGGGTTGATGGCTACACCTTC. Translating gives CASSQTRVDGYTF.